A single T cell receptor beta chain is shown here with its context. This record comes from a study of spatial heterogeneity in lung cancer. Time point: blood at routine non-recurrence follow-up after resection. The authors sequenced whole RNA from tumor, nontumor lung or frozen PBMC without sorting. TCRdb re-called the 5' RACE reads with MiXCR, one entry per CDR3 protein. The repertoire holds some 120,000 distinct CDR3 sequences, with 9.5% to 15% as singletons. The sequenced sample was PBMCs, obtained at follow-up. The sequence came from a male donor with early-stage non-small cell lung cancer.

This chain's CDR3 is CASSLRPAGGLYEQYF. Written as DNA, the CDR3 is TGTGCCAGCAGCTTACGGCCAGCGGGGGGGCTCTACGAGCAGTACTTC. This chain uses TRBV7-2 with TRBJ2-7; 10 bases map to TRBD2. Germline V gives CDR1 SGHTA, CDR2 FQGNSA. Germline trimming cut 2 bases from V and 3 bases from J; bases unmatched to any gene: 7. The CDR3 has 16 residues.